Presented here are 20 T cell receptor beta chains from one specimen sequenced in a study of PD-1 blockade in mismatch repair-deficient tumors. This table comes from immunoSEQ multiplex PCR, and its TCRdb copy is limited to in-frame clones, with some not included. The profile shows about 110,000 clones, 60% to 85% of them singletons. Sequencing used peripheral blood, obtained approximately 64 weeks after starting pembrolizumab. Source of these receptors: an adult with mismatch repair-deficient cancer.

Concerning this clone itself: Mismatch with germline at one junction end may stem from a read error. J is TRBJ2-7 and V is TRBV11-2, with 10 positions matching TRBD2. CDR3 size: 13 residues. Germline CDR1 reads SGHAT; CDR2 reads FQNNGV. CDR3: CASSLDLGTSVDF. The DNA for the CDR3 is TGTGCCAGCAGCTTAGATCTGGGGACTAGCGTGGACTTC. Variable domain in full (rest from reference TRBV11-2 and TRBJ2-7): EAGVAQSPRYKIIEKRQSVAFWCNPISGHATLYWYQQILGQGPKLLIQFQNNGVVDDSQLPKDRFSAERLKGVDSTLKIQPAKLEDSAVYLCASSLDLGTSVDFGPGTRLTVT.

This clone came up a few times. The chain links TRBV5-1 to TRBJ2-3; 9 bases align to TRBD2. Germline CDR1 reads SGHRS; CDR2 reads YFSETQ. V was pared by 4 bases and J by 2 bases, with 8 bases of the junction left unmatched. This CDR3 spans 16 amino acids. CDR3 in DNA: TGCGCCAGCAGCGCAGGGACTAGCTCCAACACAGATACGCAGTATTTT. It specifies CASSAGTSSNTDTQYF. The whole variable domain, remainder taken from reference TRBV5-1 and TRBJ2-3, is KAGVTQTPRYLIKTRGQQVTLSCSPISGHRSVSWYQQTPGQGLQFLFEYFSETQRNKGNFPGRFSGRQFSNSRSEMNVSTLELGDSALYLCASSAGTSSNTDTQYFGPGTRLTVL.

The chain has TRBV19 and TRBJ2-3; 7 nucleotides align to TRBD2. CDR3 length: 15 amino acids. Losses at the gene ends were 5 bases for V and 6 bases for J; bases not matched to a gene: 11. Germline V gene lookup returns CDR1 LNHDA and CDR2 SQIVND (reference sequence). CDR3 protein: CASSVGLVPGDTQYF. CDR3 nucleotides: TGTGCCAGTAGTGTAGGACTAGTACCCGGGGATACGCAGTATTTT.

This clone occurred a few times. This chain connects TRBV2 to TRBJ1-5; the D is unclear. Trimming took 7 bases from V and 1 from J, leaving 8 bases between them. The CDR3 has 13 amino acids. Germline V gives CDR1 SNHLY, CDR2 FYNNEI. CDR3 nucleotides: TGTGCCAGCATGGAACAAAGCAATCAGCCCCAGCATTTT. It encodes CASMEQSNQPQHF.

The chain uses TRBV30 and TRBJ1-1; D is unresolved. Germline-derived CDR1 and CDR2 are GTSNPN and SVGIG (reference sequence). Trimming shortened V by 5 bases and J by 1 base, and 11 bases separated the two germline ends. This CDR3 comprises 13 residues. For the CDR3, the DNA is TGTGCCTGGGGTTCTAACCCGAACACTGAAGCTTTCTTT. Residues: CAWGSNPNTEAFF.

This chain connects TRBV7-3 to TRBJ2-1; 9 positions match TRBD2. J gave up 8 bases and V 4 bases, and 12 bases lay outside the gene matches. Germline V gives CDR1 SGHTA, CDR2 FQGTGA. This CDR3 contains 16 residues. CDR3 protein: CASSSQSSGRWDEQFF. The CDR3 DNA reads as TGTGCCAGCAGCTCCCAATCCAGCGGGAGGTGGGATGAGCAGTTCTTC. Using reference TRBV7-3 and TRBJ2-1 for the parts outside the CDR3, the full variable domain is GAGVSQTPSNKVTEKGKYVELRCDPISGHTALYWYRQSLGQGPEFLIYFQGTGAADDSGLPNDRFFAVRPEGSVSTLKIQRTERGDSAVYLCASSSQSSGRWDEQFFGPGTRLTVL.

The J gene is TRBJ1-4, the V gene TRBV29-1, with 9 bases matching TRBD1. In germline, CDR1 is SQVTM, CDR2 ANQGSEA. V gave up 7 bases and J gave up 6 bases; unmatched junction bases: 9. The CDR3 loop spans 14 amino acids. The CDR3 DNA reads as TGCAGCGCTAGACCGGGACAGGGTTATGAAAAACTGTTTTTT. Translation gives CSARPGQGYEKLFF.

The chain has TRBV6-5 and TRBJ1-2; TRBD1 matches at 8 bases. Germline CDR1 is MNHEY and CDR2 is SVGAGI. J lost 8 bases, V lost 5 bases, and 13 bases had no gene match. The CDR3 consists of 15 residues. CDR3 amino acids: CASSQDRAQRWGYTF. The DNA of the CDR3 is TGTGCCAGCAGTCAGGACAGGGCCCAACGTTGGGGCTACACCTTC.

The chain uses TRBV19 and TRBJ2-3; 9 bases line up with TRBD1. The CDR3 is 13 residues long. Unmatched junction bases numbered 5, after V lost 9 bases and J lost 4 bases. The germline V gene encodes CDR1 LNHDA and CDR2 SQIVND (reference sequence). CDR3 amino acids: CASGQGSADTQYF. CDR3 in DNA: TGTGCCAGCGGACAGGGGAGTGCAGATACGCAGTATTTT.

V and J are TRBV11-3 and TRBJ2-4, with TRBD1 matching 7 bases. The CDR3 is 15 amino acids. Germline V CDR1 and CDR2: SGHNT, YENEEA. The V gene end was trimmed by 2 bases and the J gene end by 2 bases; junction bases not matched to a gene: 3. The CDR3 DNA is TGTGCCAGCAGCTTAAGGGGGCAGACCAAAAACATTCAGTACTTC. It is translated as CASSLRGQTKNIQYF.

This clone was picked up one time. This chain joins TRBV6-5 and TRBJ2-2; possible D gene TRBD1, 5 bases. Trimming stripped 6 bases from V and 2 bases from J, with 7 bases between. Germline values: CDR1 MNHEY, CDR2 SVGAGI. This CDR3 is built from 13 residues. The CDR3 region has the DNA TGTGCCAGCAGACAGGTTAACACCGGGGAGCTGTTTTTT. As protein: CASRQVNTGELFF.

The CDR3 region has the DNA TGCGCCAGCAGTGTGGGTAGTGCCCAGCACGAGCAGTACTTC. It yields the protein CASSVGSAQHEQYF. This rearrangement joins TRBV5-1 to TRBJ2-7; no clear D. V lost 5 bases and J 5 bases, leaving 17 bases between the germline ends. Per the germline V gene, CDR1 is SGHRS and CDR2 is YFSETQ. The CDR3 loop spans 14 amino acids.

The chain recombines TRBV6-1 with TRBJ2-1; no clear D gene. The germline V and J ends were trimmed by 4 bases and 9 bases, with 19 bases remaining between them. The germline CDR1 and CDR2 sequences are MNHNS and SASEGT. This CDR3 has 15 amino acids. Here the CDR3 reads CASSAPHMSQFEQFF. Here the CDR3 DNA reads TGTGCCAGCAGTGCCCCTCATATGAGCCAGTTTGAGCAGTTCTTC.

This clone has only a few counts. CDR3 DNA: TGCGCCAGCAGTGATGGATTCTCTGGAAACACCATATATTTT. Protein sequence: CASSDGFSGNTIYF. This chain uses TRBV10-2 with TRBJ1-3; D uncertain. The CDR3 runs 14 residues. The germline gives CDR1 WSHSY, CDR2 SAAADI. Trimming shortened V by 3 bases and J by 0 bases, and 6 bases separated the two germline ends.

A single count supports this clone. The rearrangement joins TRBV19 to TRBJ1-5; possibly TRBD1 for D (6 bases). Between the trimmed V and J ends, which lost 8 bases and 3 bases, there was a span of 17 bases. This CDR3 region has 15 residues. Germline V gene lookup returns CDR1 LNHDA and CDR2 SQIVND (reference sequence). The CDR3 is CASRRSGADNQPQHF. Here the CDR3 DNA reads TGTGCCAGTCGAAGGTCAGGGGCCGACAATCAGCCCCAGCATTTT.

Points on this clone: Other DNA sequences in the sample encode the same CDR3. This chain joins TRBV20-1 and TRBJ2-7; D uncertain. The germline CDR1 and CDR2 sequences are DFQATT and SNEGSKA (reference sequence). Trimming took off 6 bases at V and 2 bases at J, with 8 bases between the two ends. The CDR3 is 11 amino acids. The CDR3 DNA is TGCAGTGCCCTTGGTGCCTACGAGCAGTACTTC. As protein: CSALGAYEQYF.

The DNA for the CDR3 is TGCGCCAGCAGCTTGTCCGGGACCCAATATTCCGGGGAGCTGTTTTTT. Its translation: CASSLSGTQYSGELFF. V usage is TRBV5-1 and J usage is TRBJ2-2, with D possibly being TRBD1 or TRBD2 (5 bases each). This CDR3 region has 16 residues. Trimming left V 1 base short and J 6 bases short, with 16 bases between. The V gene's germline CDR1 is SGHRS and CDR2 YFSETQ.

The J gene is TRBJ2-7, the V gene TRBV7-2; no clear D gene. V dropped 1 base and J dropped 2 bases, with 12 bases sitting between them. Germline CDR1 SGHTA, CDR2 FQGNSA. The CDR3 has 15 residues. CDR3 region: CASSLGAEPTYEQYF. The DNA for the CDR3 is TGTGCCAGCAGCTTAGGTGCGGAGCCCACCTACGAGCAGTACTTC.

The chain uses TRBV7-6 and TRBJ2-3; D may be TRBD2 (6 bases). In germline, CDR1 is SGHVS, CDR2 FNYEAQ. The CDR3 length is 16 residues. V lost 1 base to trimming and J lost 3 bases, with 14 bases between them. The CDR3: CASSLGPGVGTDTQYF. In nucleotides, the CDR3 is TGTGCCAGCAGCTTAGGCCCGGGAGTGGGGACAGATACGCAGTATTTT.

The genes are TRBV6-1 and TRBJ2-1; a possible D gene is TRBD1 (6 bases). The CDR3 has 20 residues. The germline V and J ends were trimmed by 2 bases and 2 bases, with 25 bases remaining between them. Germline-derived CDR1 and CDR2 are MNHNS and SASEGT. CDR3 coding DNA: TGTGCCAGCAGTGAACTTATAAGCACAAGCTACAGGGAGCCCTACAATGAGCAGTTCTTC. It yields the protein CASSELISTSYREPYNEQFF.